The 15 T cell receptor beta chains below were found in one sample sequenced in a study of metastatic and nonmetastatic thyroid tumors. Using MiXCR, TCRdb reanalyzed the PCR reads. Of roughly 30,000 clones listed, less than 14% are singletons. No patient had received any treatment before thyroid surgery. Sequenced: blood. The source of these receptors is a female donor with papillary thyroid cancer or a benign thyroid nodule (not recorded which). Some clones in this sample may be carry-over from other donors' samples.

This clone was picked up many times. This sequence joins TRBV6-2 or TRBV6-3 and TRBJ2-7; D not resolved. Germline V gene lookup returns CDR1 MNHEY and CDR2 SVGEGT. CDR3 length: 13 residues. V gave up 2 bases and J gave up 3 bases, with 8 bases separating them. The CDR3 spells CASSYERHYEQYF. CDR3 bases: TGTGCCAGCAGTTACGAACGACACTACGAGCAGTACTTC.

This clone was picked up many times. V and J are TRBV6-5 and TRBJ1-4, with D tentatively TRBD1 (5 bases). The CDR3 consists of 13 residues. Germline-derived CDR1 and CDR2 are MNHEY and SVGAGI. V was trimmed by 0 bases and J by 7 bases, leaving 6 bases between them. CDR3 loop: CASSYSRAEKLFF. CDR3 nucleotide sequence: TGTGCCAGCAGTTACTCCAGGGCTGAAAAACTGTTTTTT.

Ten or more counts support this clone. The limits of the CDR3 on the DNA are not certain, so only TCRdb's listed CDR3 is given. CDR3 protein: CASSLAFGAGETQYF. The rearrangement uses TRBV7-2 and TRBJ2-5; the D call TRBD1 from the table was never checked on the DNA. CDR1 SGHTA and CDR2 FQGNSA come from the germline V gene. Termini included, the CDR3 measures 15 amino acids.

A word on this clone: The junction departs from the called germline gene at one end, perhaps through a read error. The CDR3 loop is CDSSDVGKRDSPLHF. CDR3 bases: TGCGACAGCAGTGATGTGGGAAAGAGAGATTCACCCCTCCACTTT. The rearrangement links TRBV10-2 to TRBJ1-6; D is ambiguous. CDR1 is WSHSY and CDR2 is SAAADI in the germline V gene. The CDR3 runs to 15 residues.

V is TRBV20-1 and J is TRBJ2-5, with D perhaps assigned TRBD1 or TRBD2 (5 bases each). This CDR3 spans 15 amino acids. The V end was cut by 5 bases, the J end by 2 bases, with 18 bases between. CDR1 is DFQATT, CDR2 SNEGSKA, per germline (reference sequence). CDR3 bases: TGCAGTGCTTCCTCCGGGGCAGCCCCACAAGAGACCCAGTACTTC. This codes for CSASSGAAPQETQYF.

The chain joins TRBV6-2 or TRBV6-3 to TRBJ1-2; D uncertain. The germline gives CDR1 MNHEY, CDR2 SVGEGT. Deletions cut 7 bases from V and 3 bases from J, with 18 bases between. CDR3 length equals 15 residues. The chain's CDR3 is CASTPSGLYYYGYTF. The DNA of the CDR3 is TGTGCCAGCACTCCCTCTGGCCTATACTACTATGGCTACACCTTC.

This clone was recorded many times. The V and J genes are TRBV5-6 and TRBJ1-6, with D uncertain. Looked up from germline, CDR1 is SGHDT and CDR2 is YYEEEE. The CDR3 consists of 16 residues. Between the trimmed V and J ends, which lost 3 bases and 4 bases, there was a span of 14 bases. For the CDR3, the DNA is TGTGCCAGCAGCTCCCTCCGGGCCTATTATAATTCACCCCTCCACTTT. It codes for CASSSLRAYYNSPLHF. The entire variable domain, with the rest obtained from reference TRBV5-6 and TRBJ1-6, is as follows: DAGVTQSPTHLIKTRGQQVTLRCSPKSGHDTVSWYQQALGQGPQFIFQYYEEEERQRGNFPDRFSGHQFPNYSSELNVNALLLGDSALYLCASSSLRAYYNSPLHFGNGTRLTVT.

This clone was seen ten or more times. The chain combines TRBV6-5 with TRBJ1-1; 9 nucleotides match TRBD1. Germline values: CDR1 MNHEY, CDR2 SVGAGI. With V trimmed by 2 bases and J by 11 bases, 0 bases remained unmatched. The CDR3 totals 11 residues. As DNA, the CDR3 is TGTGCCAGCAGTTACGGACAGGGGGCTTTCTTT. Its protein is CASSYGQGAFF.

The gene calls are TRBV4-1 and TRBJ2-3; tentative D call: TRBD1 (6 bases). Germline values: CDR1 MGHRA, CDR2 YSYEKL. The CDR3 is 17 residues long. Trimming took 1 base from V and 5 from J, leaving 19 bases between them. The DNA of the CDR3 is TGCGCCAGCAGCCAAGGTCCTCCAAGGGGGAGTGGAGATACGCAGTATTTT. Translated, it gives CASSQGPPRGSGDTQYF.

Many counts were recorded for this clone. J is TRBJ1-3 and V is TRBV5-6, with 9 bases lining up with TRBD1. Germline-derived CDR1 and CDR2 are SGHDT and YYEEEE. V was clipped by 6 bases and J by 6 bases; unmatched bases: 7. This CDR3 has 14 amino acids. The DNA of the CDR3 is TGTGCCAGCACCAACAGGGGGCTGGAAAACACCATATATTTT. It yields the protein CASTNRGLENTIYF.

This clone was seen ten or more times. The genes are TRBV2 and TRBJ2-7; 9 positions match TRBD2. The length of the CDR3 is 13 residues. Germline V lookup: CDR1 SNHLY, CDR2 FYNNEI. Trimming cost V 7 bases and J 2 bases; bases outside gene matches: 3. The DNA of the CDR3 is TGTGCCAGCACCGTAGCGGGAGCCTACGAGCAGTACTTC. It yields the protein CASTVAGAYEQYF.

This clone was seen repeatedly, ten times or more. The rearrangement joins TRBV30 to TRBJ1-5; D remains unclear. V was clipped by 0 bases and J by 4 bases, with 7 bases between them. This CDR3 region has 13 residues. Germline CDR1 GTSNPN, CDR2 SVGIG (reference sequence). CDR3 bases: TGTGCCTGGAGTGTTGGTGCTAATCAGCCCCAGCATTTT. As protein: CAWSVGANQPQHF.

This clone was seen many times. This chain uses TRBV6-1 with TRBJ2-1, with 10 bases lining up with TRBD2. The junction had 6 bases not matched to a gene; V was cut back by 6 bases and J by 1 base. This CDR3 contains 16 residues. Germline CDR1 and CDR2: MNHNS and SASEGT. The CDR3 DNA reads as TGTGCCAGCAGCGTTAGCGGGAGGCGATCCTACAATGAGCAGTTCTTC. Amino acid sequence: CASSVSGRRSYNEQFF.

The CDR3 sequence is CASSVVGGGTSYNEQFF. The CDR3 region has the DNA TGTGCCAGCAGCGTAGTGGGAGGGGGCACCTCCTACAATGAGCAGTTCTTC. The rearrangement joins TRBV9 to TRBJ2-1; tentatively, D is TRBD1 or TRBD2 (7 bases each). The CDR3 consists of 17 residues. Germline CDR1 reads SGDLS; CDR2 reads YYNGEE. V shed 0 bases and J shed 0 bases, with 13 bases lying between them.

In its sample, this clone was seen many times. The chain joins TRBV6-1 to TRBJ2-7, with 14 positions matching TRBD2. This CDR3 contains 16 residues. V shed 5 bases, J shed 7 bases, and the junction held 10 bases outside the gene matches. Germline lookup yields CDR1 MNHNS and CDR2 SASEGT. This CDR3 is CASSRLPGLAGEEQYF. In nucleotides, the CDR3 is TGTGCCAGCAGTCGCCTACCGGGACTAGCGGGAGAGGAGCAGTACTTC.